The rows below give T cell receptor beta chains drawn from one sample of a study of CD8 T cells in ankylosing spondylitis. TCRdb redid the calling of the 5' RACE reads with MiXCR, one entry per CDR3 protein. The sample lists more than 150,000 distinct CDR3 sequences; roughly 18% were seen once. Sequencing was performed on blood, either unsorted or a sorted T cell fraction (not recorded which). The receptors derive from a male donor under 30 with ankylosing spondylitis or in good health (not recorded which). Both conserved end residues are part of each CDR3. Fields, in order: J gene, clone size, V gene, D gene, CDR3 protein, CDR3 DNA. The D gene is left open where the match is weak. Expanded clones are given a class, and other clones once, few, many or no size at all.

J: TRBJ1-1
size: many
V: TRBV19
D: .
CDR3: CAAKAPWNTEAFF
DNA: TGTGCCGCCAAAGCCCCTTGGAACACTGAAGCTTTCTTT

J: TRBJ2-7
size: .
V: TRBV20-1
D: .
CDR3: CSARLARYYEQYF
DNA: TGCAGTGCTAGACTAGCGCGATACTACGAGCAGTACTTC

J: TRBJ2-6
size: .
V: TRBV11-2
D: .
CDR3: CASSNYREGANVLTF
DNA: TGTGCCAGCAGCAACTACAGGGAAGGGGCCAACGTCCTGACTTTC

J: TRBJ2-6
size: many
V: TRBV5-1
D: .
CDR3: CASSLAGNSGANVLTF
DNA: TGCGCCAGCAGCTTGGCCGGCAACTCTGGGGCCAACGTCCTGACTTTC

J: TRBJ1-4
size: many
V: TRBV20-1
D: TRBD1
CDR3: CSARTGGEKLFF
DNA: TGCAGTGCTCGGACAGGGGGCGAAAAACTGTTTTTT

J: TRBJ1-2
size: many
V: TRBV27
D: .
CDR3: CASSSFAVGLDGYTF
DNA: TGTGCCAGCAGTTCATTCGCGGTAGGTCTGGATGGCTACACCTTC

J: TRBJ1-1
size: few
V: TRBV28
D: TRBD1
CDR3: CASSFAGGKAEAFF
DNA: TGTGCCAGCAGTTTTGCAGGGGGGAAGGCTGAAGCTTTCTTT

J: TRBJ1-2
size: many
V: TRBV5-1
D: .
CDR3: CASRPDTSNGYTF
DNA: TGCGCCAGCAGGCCCGACACGAGCAACGGCTACACCTTC

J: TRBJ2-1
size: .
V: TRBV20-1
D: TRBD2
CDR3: CSTRGLAYDNEQFF
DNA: TGCAGTACACGGGGACTAGCGTACGACAATGAGCAGTTCTTC

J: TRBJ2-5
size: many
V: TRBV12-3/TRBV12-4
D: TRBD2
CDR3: CASSETSLQETQYF
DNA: TGTGCCAGCAGTGAGACTAGCCTACAAGAGACCCAGTACTTC

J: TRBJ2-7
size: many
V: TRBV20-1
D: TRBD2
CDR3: CSAPAGLYEQYF
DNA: TGCAGTGCCCCAGCGGGACTTTACGAGCAGTACTTC

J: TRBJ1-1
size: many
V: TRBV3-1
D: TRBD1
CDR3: CASSPPQTGGTEAFF
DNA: TGTGCCAGCAGCCCGCCTCAGACAGGGGGCACTGAAGCTTTCTTT

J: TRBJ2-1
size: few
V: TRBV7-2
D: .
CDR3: CASSDGGHNEQFF
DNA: TGTGCCAGCAGCGATGGGGGGCACAATGAGCAGTTCTTC

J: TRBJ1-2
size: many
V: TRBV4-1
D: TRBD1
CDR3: CASSKDRVGYGYTF
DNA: TGCGCCAGCAGCAAGGACAGGGTAGGCTATGGCTACACCTTC

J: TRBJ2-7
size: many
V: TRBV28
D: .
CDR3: CASRGAGVPYEQYF
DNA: TGTGCCAGCAGGGGGGCGGGAGTACCCTACGAGCAGTACTTC

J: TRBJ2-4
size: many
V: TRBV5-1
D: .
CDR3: CASSLAGAGNIQYF
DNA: TGCGCCAGCAGCTTGGCAGGGGCTGGAAACATTCAGTACTTC

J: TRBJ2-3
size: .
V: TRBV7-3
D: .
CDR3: CASSRGTSLSITDTQYF
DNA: TGTGCCAGCAGCCGCGGGACTTCCCTCTCGATCACAGATACGCAGTATTTT

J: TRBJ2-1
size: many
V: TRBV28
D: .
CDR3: CASGRLAYSYNEQFF
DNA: TGTGCCAGCGGAAGGTTGGCGTACTCCTACAATGAGCAGTTCTTC